A selection of T cell receptor beta chains follows, all from one sample in a study of T-cell reconstitution after alpha-beta-depleted transplantation in children. One entry per CDR3 protein, called by TCRdb with MiXCR from the PCR reads. The repertoire has roughly 490,000 distinct CDR3 sequences, 11% of them found once; the top ten carry 14%. Source: PBMCs, mostly from graft donor cells, taken 180 days after TCRalphabeta/CD19-depleted stem cell transplant. The receptors derive from a female patient aged 2 to 10 who had a stem cell transplant for aplastic anemia, so the T cells may come from the graft donor. CDR3s include the opening cysteine and the closing phenylalanine or tryptophan. The D gene is left open where the match is weak. Clone size is given for some rows only: seen once, a few or many times, or a class if the clone is expanded.

d_gene: NA; abundance: many; v_gene: TRBV6-5; j_gene: TRBJ2-7; len: 13; CDR3nt: TGTGCCAGCAGTTACGATCATCTTTACGAGCAGTACTTC; CDR3aa: CASSYDHLYEQYF
d_gene: NA; abundance: NA; v_gene: TRBV7-3; j_gene: TRBJ2-1; len: 14; CDR3nt: TGTGCCAGCAGCCTGAGCGGTTTTAGCAATGAGCAGTTCTTC; CDR3aa: CASSLSGFSNEQFF
d_gene: NA; abundance: few; v_gene: TRBV6-1; j_gene: TRBJ1-5; len: 14; CDR3nt: TGTGCCAGCAGTGGGTGGTATAGCAATCAGCCCCAGCATTTT; CDR3aa: CASSGWYSNQPQHF
d_gene: NA; abundance: NA; v_gene: TRBV18; j_gene: TRBJ2-4; len: 15; CDR3nt: TGTGCCAGCTCACCCGGAGGACGGATCAAAAACATTCAGTACTTC; CDR3aa: CASSPGGRIKNIQYF
d_gene: TRBD1; abundance: NA; v_gene: TRBV6-1; j_gene: TRBJ2-7; len: 14; CDR3nt: TGTGCCAGCACCTCGAGGCAGGGGGCCTACGAGCAGTACTTC; CDR3aa: CASTSRQGAYEQYF
d_gene: NA; abundance: many; v_gene: TRBV20-1; j_gene: TRBJ2-2; len: 16; CDR3nt: TGCAGTGCTAGTGTTATGGGGACTGGGAACACCGGGGAGCTGTTTTTT; CDR3aa: CSASVMGTGNTGELFF
d_gene: NA; abundance: NA; v_gene: TRBV28; j_gene: TRBJ1-2; len: 13; CDR3nt: TGTGCCAGCAGTTCAGGGGTCGCCTATGGCTACACCTTC; CDR3aa: CASSSGVAYGYTF
d_gene: NA; abundance: NA; v_gene: TRBV4-2; j_gene: TRBJ2-3; len: 17; CDR3nt: TGTGCCAGCAGCCAAGAAGGGAGCGGACCAAGCACAGATACGCAGTATTTT; CDR3aa: CASSQEGSGPSTDTQYF
d_gene: NA; abundance: few; v_gene: TRBV7-3; j_gene: TRBJ2-5; len: 14; CDR3nt: TGTGCCAGCAGTTTAGGGTGGGGCCAAGAGACCCAGTACTTC; CDR3aa: CASSLGWGQETQYF
d_gene: NA; abundance: NA; v_gene: TRBV7-2; j_gene: TRBJ2-7; len: 14; CDR3nt: TGTGCCAGCAGAAATCAGCCGTTTTCCGACGAGCAGTACTTC; CDR3aa: CASRNQPFSDEQYF
d_gene: NA; abundance: NA; v_gene: TRBV9; j_gene: TRBJ2-2; len: 15; CDR3nt: TGTGCCAGCAGCCTAGACCCCCTATCCACCGGGGAGCTGTTTTTT; CDR3aa: CASSLDPLSTGELFF
d_gene: TRBD1; abundance: few; v_gene: TRBV7-2; j_gene: TRBJ2-5; len: 15; CDR3nt: TGTGCCAGCAGCCTAGGGGGCTCTAGCCGAGAGACCCAGTACTTC; CDR3aa: CASSLGGSSRETQYF
d_gene: NA; abundance: NA; v_gene: TRBV19; j_gene: TRBJ2-3; len: 12; CDR3nt: TGTGCCAGTAGTATTCTAGCGGATACGCAGTATTTT; CDR3aa: CASSILADTQYF
d_gene: TRBD2; abundance: many; v_gene: TRBV12-3/TRBV12-4; j_gene: TRBJ2-1; len: 14; CDR3nt: TGTGCCAGCAGTTTGGCGGGAGCACACAATGAGCAGTTCTTC; CDR3aa: CASSLAGAHNEQFF
d_gene: TRBD1; abundance: NA; v_gene: TRBV7-2; j_gene: TRBJ1-1; len: 14; CDR3nt: TGTGCCAGCAGCTTCGACGGAACAGGGGGAAGAGCTTTCTTT; CDR3aa: CASSFDGTGGRAFF
d_gene: NA; abundance: many; v_gene: TRBV28; j_gene: TRBJ1-6; len: 14; CDR3nt: TGTGCCCGAGGAGTCGCAAACAGGCATTCACCCCTCCACTTT; CDR3aa: CARGVANRHSPLHF
d_gene: TRBD1; abundance: few; v_gene: TRBV29-1; j_gene: TRBJ1-1; len: 13; CDR3nt: TGCAGCGTACAGGGGGCGAGGAACACTGAAGCTTTCTTT; CDR3aa: CSVQGARNTEAFF
d_gene: TRBD1; abundance: NA; v_gene: TRBV29-1; j_gene: TRBJ1-3; len: 13; CDR3nt: TGCAGCGCCCGCCCAGGGGGAGGAAACACCATATATTTT; CDR3aa: CSARPGGGNTIYF
d_gene: NA; abundance: few; v_gene: TRBV7-8; j_gene: TRBJ2-7; len: 14; CDR3nt: TGTGCCAGCAGCGCCGTAGTTGTAGCCTACGAGCAGTACTTC; CDR3aa: CASSAVVVAYEQYF
d_gene: TRBD1; abundance: NA; v_gene: TRBV6-5; j_gene: TRBJ1-1; len: 15; CDR3nt: TGTGCCAGCAGTTTGACAGGGGGCTATAACACTGAAGCTTTCTTT; CDR3aa: CASSLTGGYNTEAFF
d_gene: TRBD1; abundance: few; v_gene: TRBV5-1; j_gene: TRBJ2-2; len: 16; CDR3nt: TGCGCCAGCAGACCCGGACAGGGAAGGAACACCGGGGAGCTGTTTTTT; CDR3aa: CASRPGQGRNTGELFF
d_gene: NA; abundance: NA; v_gene: TRBV9; j_gene: TRBJ2-3; len: 14; CDR3nt: TGTGCCAGCAGCGTAGAAGGGCACCCAGATACGCAGTATTTT; CDR3aa: CASSVEGHPDTQYF
d_gene: NA; abundance: few; v_gene: TRBV20-1; j_gene: TRBJ2-1; len: 15; CDR3nt: TGCAGTGCTAGAGCTATGAGCGGGTCATACAATGAGCAGTTCTTC; CDR3aa: CSARAMSGSYNEQFF
d_gene: TRBD1; abundance: many; v_gene: TRBV12-3/TRBV12-4; j_gene: TRBJ2-7; len: 13; CDR3nt: TGTGCCAGCAGTCCCGGACAGGGGAACGAGCAGTACTTC; CDR3aa: CASSPGQGNEQYF
d_gene: NA; abundance: few; v_gene: TRBV11-2; j_gene: TRBJ1-5; len: 15; CDR3nt: TGTGCCAGCAGCTTATCCAACGGGGGCTTACAGCCCCAGCATTTT; CDR3aa: CASSLSNGGLQPQHF
d_gene: NA; abundance: many; v_gene: TRBV18; j_gene: TRBJ1-5; len: 13; CDR3nt: TGTGCTACAAAGGGCAGGGCTAATCAGCCCCAGCATTTT; CDR3aa: CATKGRANQPQHF
d_gene: NA; abundance: few; v_gene: TRBV18; j_gene: TRBJ1-2; len: 14; CDR3nt: TGTGCCAGCTCACCACAGCCTTCTAACTATGGCTACACCTTC; CDR3aa: CASSPQPSNYGYTF
d_gene: NA; abundance: few; v_gene: TRBV24-1; j_gene: TRBJ1-2; len: 13; CDR3nt: TGTGCCACCAGTGATCCGGGCCAGGATGGCTACACCTTC; CDR3aa: CATSDPGQDGYTF
d_gene: NA; abundance: NA; v_gene: TRBV9; j_gene: TRBJ2-6; len: 14; CDR3nt: TGTGCCAGCCAAGAAACCCCTGGGGCCAACGTCCTGACTTTC; CDR3aa: CASQETPGANVLTF
d_gene: NA; abundance: few; v_gene: TRBV7-2; j_gene: TRBJ2-5; len: 15; CDR3nt: TGTGCCAGCAGCTTATGGGACCATATAAAAGAGACCCAGTACTTC; CDR3aa: CASSLWDHIKETQYF
d_gene: TRBD1; abundance: few; v_gene: TRBV20-1; j_gene: TRBJ2-5; len: 14; CDR3nt: TGCAGTGCTAGGCCGGGACAGGGAAGAGAGACCCAGTACTTC; CDR3aa: CSARPGQGRETQYF
d_gene: NA; abundance: many; v_gene: TRBV7-2; j_gene: TRBJ2-2; len: 14; CDR3nt: TGTGCCAGCAGCCCCTCGTGGGGCACCGGGGAGCTGTTTTTT; CDR3aa: CASSPSWGTGELFF
d_gene: TRBD1; abundance: few; v_gene: TRBV6-1; j_gene: TRBJ2-1; len: 15; CDR3nt: TGTGCCAGCATCCACGGGACAGGGGATTACAATGAGCAGTTCTTC; CDR3aa: CASIHGTGDYNEQFF
d_gene: NA; abundance: few; v_gene: TRBV5-4; j_gene: TRBJ1-1; len: 12; CDR3nt: TGTGCCAGCAGCTTGAGTCGAGTTGAAGCTTTCTTT; CDR3aa: CASSLSRVEAFF
d_gene: TRBD1; abundance: NA; v_gene: TRBV4-2; j_gene: TRBJ1-1; len: 15; CDR3nt: TGTGCCAGCAGCCAAGTCGGGACAGAGAACACTGAAGCTTTCTTT; CDR3aa: CASSQVGTENTEAFF
d_gene: NA; abundance: NA; v_gene: TRBV6-2/TRBV6-3; j_gene: TRBJ1-2; len: 14; CDR3nt: TGTGCCAGCAGTTATGGCAGGGCAAACTATGGCTACACCTTC; CDR3aa: CASSYGRANYGYTF
d_gene: NA; abundance: NA; v_gene: TRBV20-1; j_gene: TRBJ2-6; len: 14; CDR3nt: TGCAGTGCTAGATCCGGGACTGGGGCCAACGTCCTGACTTTC; CDR3aa: CSARSGTGANVLTF
d_gene: TRBD2; abundance: many; v_gene: TRBV3-1; j_gene: TRBJ2-1; len: 15; CDR3nt: TGTGCCAGCAGCCAAGATCGCCTAGCGGGAGATGAGCAGTTCTTC; CDR3aa: CASSQDRLAGDEQFF
d_gene: NA; abundance: few; v_gene: TRBV10-3; j_gene: TRBJ1-2; len: 15; CDR3nt: TGTGCCATCAGTGGCGAAGGGGGGCCTGACTATGGCTACACCTTC; CDR3aa: CAISGEGGPDYGYTF
d_gene: NA; abundance: few; v_gene: TRBV9; j_gene: TRBJ2-2; len: 17; CDR3nt: TGTGCCAGCAGCTCCCGCCTATTGACCCAGAACACCGGGGAGCTGTTTTTT; CDR3aa: CASSSRLLTQNTGELFF
d_gene: NA; abundance: NA; v_gene: TRBV20-1; j_gene: TRBJ2-1; len: 14; CDR3nt: TGCAGTGCTCTGAATCCGGGCGACAGGCATGAGCAGTTCTTC; CDR3aa: CSALNPGDRHEQFF
d_gene: NA; abundance: many; v_gene: TRBV3-1; j_gene: TRBJ2-5; len: 15; CDR3nt: TGTGCCAGCAGCCAAGATTTACGGGTCTGGGAGACCCAGTACTTC; CDR3aa: CASSQDLRVWETQYF